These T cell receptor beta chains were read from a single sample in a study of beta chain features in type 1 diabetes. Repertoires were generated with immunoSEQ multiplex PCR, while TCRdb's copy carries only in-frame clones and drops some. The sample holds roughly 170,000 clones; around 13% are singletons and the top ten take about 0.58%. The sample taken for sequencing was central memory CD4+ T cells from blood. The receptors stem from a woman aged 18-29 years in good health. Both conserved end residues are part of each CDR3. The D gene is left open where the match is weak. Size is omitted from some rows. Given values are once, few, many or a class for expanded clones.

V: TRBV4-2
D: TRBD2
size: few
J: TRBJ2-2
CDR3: CASSQDWLAGTGELFF
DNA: TGTGCCAGCAGCCAAGACTGGCTAGCGGGCACCGGGGAGCTGTTTTTT

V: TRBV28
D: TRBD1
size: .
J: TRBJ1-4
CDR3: CASRLRGGLNEKLFF
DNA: TGTGCCAGCAGACTTCGAGGGGGCCTTAATGAAAAACTGTTTTTT

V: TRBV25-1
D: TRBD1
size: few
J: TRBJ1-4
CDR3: CASRDREAEKLFF
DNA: TGTGCCAGCAGGGACAGGGAGGCTGAAAAACTGTTTTTT

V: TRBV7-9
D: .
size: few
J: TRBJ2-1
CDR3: CASSSNPQGWLF
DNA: TGTGCCAGCAGCTCTAATCCCCAGGGCTGGCTCTTC

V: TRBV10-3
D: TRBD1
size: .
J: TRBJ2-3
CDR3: CAISNRDRVTDTQYF
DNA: TGTGCCATCAGCAACCGGGACAGGGTAACAGATACGCAGTATTTT

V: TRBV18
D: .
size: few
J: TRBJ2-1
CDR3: CASSYSSYNEQFF
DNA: TGTGCCAGCTCATATTCCTCCTACAATGAGCAGTTCTTC

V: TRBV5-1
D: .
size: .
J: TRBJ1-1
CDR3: CASSLNPGNTEAFF
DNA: TGCGCCAGCAGCTTAAACCCAGGGAACACTGAAGCTTTCTTT

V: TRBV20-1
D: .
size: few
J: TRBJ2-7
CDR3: CSARVLYEQYF
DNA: TGCAGTGCTAGAGTCCTTTACGAGCAGTACTTC

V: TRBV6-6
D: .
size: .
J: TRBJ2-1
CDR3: CASSRANEQFF
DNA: TGTGCCAGCAGCCGAGCCAATGAGCAGTTCTTC

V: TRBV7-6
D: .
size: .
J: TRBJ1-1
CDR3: CASSVTGGTEAFF
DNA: TGTGCCAGCAGCGTGACAGGTGGAACTGAAGCTTTCTTT

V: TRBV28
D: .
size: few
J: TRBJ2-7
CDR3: CASSSLGQPIYEQYF
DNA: TGTGCCAGCAGTTCTTTGGGGCAGCCAATCTACGAGCAGTACTTC

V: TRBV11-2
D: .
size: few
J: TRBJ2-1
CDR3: CASSYSNNEQFF
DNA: TGTGCCAGCAGCTACTCTAACAATGAGCAGTTCTTC

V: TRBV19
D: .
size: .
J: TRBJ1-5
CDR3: CASSINMGANQPQHF
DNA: TGTGCCAGTAGTATTAACATGGGGGCCAATCAGCCCCAGCATTTT

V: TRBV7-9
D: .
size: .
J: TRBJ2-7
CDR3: CASSLTGPSYEQYF
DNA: TGTGCCAGCAGCTTAACAGGGCCCTCCTACGAGCAGTACTTC

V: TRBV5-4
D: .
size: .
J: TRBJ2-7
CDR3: CASSSRPGSGPYEQYF
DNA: TGTGCCAGCAGCTCGCGACCCGGTAGCGGACCCTACGAGCAGTACTTC

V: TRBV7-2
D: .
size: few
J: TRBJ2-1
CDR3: CASSLVSGSYNEQFF
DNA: TGTGCCAGCAGCTTAGTTAGCGGATCCTACAATGAGCAGTTCTTC

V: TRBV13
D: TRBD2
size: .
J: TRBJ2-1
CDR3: CASSLEREAPNNEQFF
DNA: TGTGCCAGCAGCTTAGAGCGGGAGGCCCCTAACAATGAGCAGTTCTTC

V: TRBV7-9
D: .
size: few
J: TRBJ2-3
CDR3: CASSLGGTDTQYF
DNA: TGTGCCAGCAGCTTAGGCGGCACAGATACGCAGTATTTT

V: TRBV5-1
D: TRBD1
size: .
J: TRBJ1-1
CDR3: CASVLGQGNTEAFF
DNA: TGCGCCAGCGTATTGGGACAGGGGAACACTGAAGCTTTCTTT

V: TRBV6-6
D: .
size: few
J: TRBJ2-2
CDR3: CASSLRLGELFF
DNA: TGTGCCAGCAGTTTGAGACTCGGGGAGCTGTTTTTT

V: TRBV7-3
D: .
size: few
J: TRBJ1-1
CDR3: CASSLTGGNTEAFF
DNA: TGTGCCAGCAGCTTAACAGGGGGGAACACTGAAGCTTTCTTT

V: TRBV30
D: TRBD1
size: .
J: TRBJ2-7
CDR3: CAWSVSYQGAYEQYF
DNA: TGTGCCTGGAGTGTAAGTTATCAGGGGGCCTACGAGCAGTACTTC